The text below deals with one TCR beta chain. Its antigen is unidentified. This specimen belongs to a study of cytomegalovirus exposure and HLA in healthy donors. General study findings and limits: TCR beta V- and J-gene trimming was later associated with a missense DCLRE1C variant. When presence/absence was analysed, sequencing depth was taken to be roughly uniform across donors.

This CDR3 region has 17 residues. V was pared by 4 bases and J by 1 base, with 7 bases of the junction left unmatched. Germline values: CDR1 KGHSH, CDR2 LQKENI. The PCR made use of 60 Vbeta and 13 Jbeta primers. Only in-frame clones appear in the TCRdb table, and some are missing; sequencing was by immunoSEQ multiplex PCR. The repertoire holds more than 85,000 clones, 65% to 80% seen once, with about 6.8% in the top ten. The sample comprised PBMCs. The chain joins TRBV18 to TRBJ2-2, with 9 bases aligning to TRBD1. The source is a man aged 25-40 years in good health and CMV-seropositive. This CDR3 is CASSQGQGLENTGELFF. CDR3 nucleotide sequence: TGTGCCAGCTCACAAGGACAGGGGCTAGAGAACACCGGGGAGCTGTTTTTT.